This T cell receptor (beta chain) is from a study of blood T cell repertoires in COVID-19 (dated by TCRdb to about 2020). In terms of the full investigation: The collaborator samples originated in the United States, Italy and Spain and spanned the acute and convalescent phases of COVID-19. The prospective study material was composed of cDNA or gDNA derived from T cells, B-cell-depleted T cells, or PBMCs. Deeply sampled blood TCRbeta repertoires from subjects exposed to, actively infected with, or recovered from COVID-19 were included in the dataset. The repertoires were released in a freely available public database intended as a resource for research on the immune response to SARS-CoV-2. Samples were obtained from the ongoing ImmuneRACE study (first 160 participants) and from some 1,200 subjects provided by 6 global collaborators. The sample metadata nearly always contained a de-identified subject ID, COVID-19 status, age in years and sex. HLA class I and class II types, where available, came from metadata supplied by the sample provider rather than from assay-based typing.

The immunoSEQ Assay, a bias-controlled multiplex PCR, was used to amplify TCRbeta CDR3 regions from genomic DNA. The study's processing was this. Within the assay, amplification of reference gene primers was used to estimate how many nucleated cells each sample contained. To quantify the absolute abundance of each unique TCRbeta CDR3 rearrangement, sequence reads were collapsed and filtered. For each sample, productive Simpson clonality was calculated by taking the square root of Simpson's diversity index across productive rearrangements. Held by TCRdb, this immuneACCESS table contains in-frame sequences only and omits some clones. Under half of the omission traces to an unresolved V gene where checked; the cause of the rest is unknown. The V and J calls and clone size come from that table; D and trimming were worked out from the DNA. The sample includes 150,000 or so clones, with around 80% observed a single time. The top ten hold approximately 14% of the sample.

Whole blood was collected in K2EDTA tubes by collaborating institutions according to the institutions' own protocols. For TCRbeta analysis, collaborators shipped samples as frozen whole blood, isolated PBMCs, or DNA extracted from either of those sample types. V and J are trimmed by 4 bases and 4 bases, and the gene matches miss 9 bases of the junction. CDR1 SGHKS and CDR2 YYEKEE are derived from the germline V gene (reference sequence). Including cysteine and phenylalanine, the CDR3 has 15 amino acids. Here the CDR3 DNA is all that survives: 45 bases in frame from base 1. General findings and caveats noted by the study authors: The quantity of clinical and demographic metadata differed by source and by participant and was supplied without curation.

Concerning this clone: This clone's antigen is unknown. One base away there is no much larger clone; base qualities are not given.

Sequencing input: peripheral blood. This clonotype was sampled from a human donor with acute or convalescent COVID-19. The donor label of this sample is uncertain. This chain joins TRBV5-5 to TRBJ1-1; 8 central bases correspond to TRBD1. The nucleotides are TGTGCCAGCAGCGTGGGGTGGACAGGGAGCACTGAAGCTTTCTTT. Its amino acids are CASSVGWTGSTEAFF. Supplemented by the reference TRBV5-5 and TRBJ1-1 proteins around the CDR3, the complete variable domain is DAGVTQSPTHLIKTRGQQVTLRCSPISGHKSVSWYQQVLGQGPQFIFQYYEKEERGRGNFPDRFSARQFPNYSSELNVNALLLGDSALYLCASSVGWTGSTEAFFGQGTRLTVV.